The present TCR beta chain was sequenced within a study of blood T cells in healthy people across ages. Together with a sample-barcoded 5' primer, a J-beta primer mix was included in a second PCR lasting roughly 6 to 12 cycles. TCRdb reanalysed the 5' RACE reads using MiXCR and keeps one entry per CDR3 protein. The repertoire includes some 710,000 distinct CDR3 sequences, about 20% of them detected once, and approximately 20% sits in the top ten. Trimming took off 6 bases at V and 7 bases at J, with 9 bases between the two ends. The CDR3 is 12 amino acids. In terms of origin and age, donors were healthy Caucasian individuals from Russia aged 6 to 90.

The genes are TRBV12-3 or TRBV12-4 and TRBJ2-2; D not certain. The specimen was blood. This sequence originates from a man between 65 and 80 years old in good health. In DNA form, the CDR3 reads TGTGCCAGCAGCGGGTCTTACGGGGAGCTGTTTTTT. Its protein is CASSGSYGELFF.